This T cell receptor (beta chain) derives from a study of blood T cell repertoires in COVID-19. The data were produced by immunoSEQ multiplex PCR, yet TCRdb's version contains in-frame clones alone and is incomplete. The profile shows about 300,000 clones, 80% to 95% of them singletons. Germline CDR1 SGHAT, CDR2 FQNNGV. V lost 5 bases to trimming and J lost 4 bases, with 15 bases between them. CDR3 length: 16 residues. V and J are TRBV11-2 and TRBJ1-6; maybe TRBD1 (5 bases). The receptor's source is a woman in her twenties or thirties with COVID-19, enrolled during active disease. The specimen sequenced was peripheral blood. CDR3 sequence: CASSRLRAGYNSPLHF. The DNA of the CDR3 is TGTGCCAGCAGCCGATTACGGGCAGGGTATAATTCACCCCTCCACTTT.